This T cell receptor beta chain was sequenced in a study of human T cells and chemical hapten exposure. The study, taken as a whole, reports: The study found that PT1 expanded TCR counts correlated positively with patch test score.

Indicated time point: patch test 2, 6 weeks after DPC sensitization. The treatment: therapeutic diphenylcyclopropenone sensitization with weekly scalp DPC. TCRdb re-called the RACE reads through MiXCR, storing one row per CDR3 protein. The sample has roughly 380,000 distinct CDR3 sequences, about 6% seen once; the top ten hold 4.5% to 6%. This clonotype showed up many times. The antigen is unknown. This receptor was obtained from a woman in her late teens or twenties with alopecia areata. Some clones in this sample may be carry-over from other donors' samples. Here the sequenced sample was whole blood, taken in connection with sensitization to the hapten diphenylcyclopropenone (DPC).

CDR3: CASSEVRNQPQHF. CDR3 coding DNA: TGTGCCAGCAGTGAAGTCAGGAATCAGCCCCAGCATTTT. J is TRBJ1-5 and V is TRBV6-1; D is unclear. Between the trimmed V and J ends, which lost 1 base and 4 bases, there was a span of 5 bases. The CDR3 covers 13 residues. Germline CDR1 reads MNHNS; CDR2 reads SASEGT.